A single sample is the source of the 22 T cell receptor beta chains below, sequenced in a study of blood T cell repertoires in COVID-19. Assay used: immunoSEQ multiplex PCR; TCRdb lists only in-frame clones, some missing. The top ten clones hold around 2% of a sample with 200,000 to 300,000 clones, approximately 82% of them seen once. The sequenced sample consisted of peripheral blood. The receptors were gathered from a woman of 80 years or more with acute or convalescent COVID-19.

The chain recombines TRBV5-1 with TRBJ1-2; D gene ambiguous. CDR3 length: 12 amino acids. Germline assignment: CDR1 SGHRS and CDR2 YFSETQ. Trimming took 0 bases from V and 10 from J, leaving 10 bases between them. This CDR3 reads CASSLDWAVYTF. CDR3 nucleotide sequence: TGCGCCAGCAGCTTGGATTGGGCTGTCTACACCTTC.

This clone has a handful of counts. The chain links TRBV7-2 to TRBJ1-4; perhaps TRBD1 as D (5 bases). There are 16 residues in the CDR3. CDR1 and CDR2 from the germline V gene are SGHTA and FQGNSA. V dropped 6 bases and J dropped 6 bases, with 20 bases sitting between them. CDR3 nucleotides: TGTGCCAGCAGGCGGATTTGGGGGGAAGGGGATGAAAAACTGTTTTTT. Amino acids: CASRRIWGEGDEKLFF.

V and J are TRBV18 and TRBJ1-6; tentatively, D is TRBD1 (5 bases). This CDR3 comprises 15 residues. CDR1 and CDR2 (germline): KGHSH, LQKENI. Trimming removed 6 bases at V and 8 bases at J, with 17 bases between. CDR3 protein: CASSRVRGDDSPLHF. DNA for the CDR3: TGTGCCAGCTCCCGAGTTAGGGGTGACGATTCACCCCTCCACTTT.

About this clone: A junction boundary mismatches the germline segment, possibly from a read error. The V call is TRBV5-1, the J call TRBJ2-3; 7 nucleotides align to TRBD1. The CDR3 length is 13 residues. Germline V lookup: CDR1 SGHRS, CDR2 YFSETQ. CDR3 region: CASSQDRPDMQYF. Here the CDR3 DNA reads TGCGCCAGCAGCCAGGACAGGCCAGATATGCAGTATTTT.

The V and J genes are TRBV6-2 or TRBV6-3 and TRBJ1-1, with unresolved D. This CDR3 is 17 amino acids long. The germline V gene has CDR1 MNHEY and CDR2 SVGEGT. V was trimmed by 2 bases and J by 1 base, leaving 17 bases between them. The CDR3 DNA reads TGTGCCAGCAGTTACAGGCCATTCGGGGTTACGAACACTGAAGCTTTCTTT. Translating gives CASSYRPFGVTNTEAFF.

The rearrangement uses TRBV5-1 and TRBJ2-2; D gene unclear. V lost 1 base and J lost 2, with 6 bases in between. Per germline, CDR1 SGHRS and CDR2 YFSETQ. This CDR3 contains 14 residues. The CDR3 spells CASSLRGNTGELFF. CDR3 DNA: TGCGCCAGCAGCTTGCGCGGAAACACCGGGGAGCTGTTTTTT.

The chain employs TRBV18 and TRBJ2-7; D call uncertain. With 6 bases removed from V and 3 bases from J, the gap between germline ends came to 21 bases. Germline V CDR1 and CDR2: KGHSH, LQKENI. The CDR3 consists of 16 residues. The CDR3 bases are TGTGCCAGCTCTTTAGATAACCCCCCAATGGTCTACGAGCAGTACTTC. Residues: CASSLDNPPMVYEQYF.

The V call is TRBV28, the J call TRBJ2-5, with D perhaps matching TRBD2 (6 bases). The CDR3 extends over 14 amino acids. CDR1 and CDR2 (germline): MDHEN, SYDVKM. V gave up 3 bases and J gave up 5 bases, with 13 bases separating them. CDR3 loop: CASSLMAGRETQYF. DNA of the CDR3: TGTGCCAGCAGTTTGATGGCGGGAAGGGAGACCCAGTACTTC.

This chain connects TRBV7-9 to TRBJ1-4, with a possible D match to TRBD1 (6 bases). Trimming removed 4 bases from V and 3 bases from J, with 15 bases in between. The CDR3 is made up of 16 amino acids. Germline CDR1 reads SEHNR; CDR2 reads FQNEAQ (reference sequence). CDR3 in DNA: TGTGCCAGCAGCTCCCCCACAGGGCTGGCTAATGAAAAACTGTTTTTT. It encodes CASSSPTGLANEKLFF.

This rearrangement joins TRBV19 to TRBJ2-5; 7 bases are a match to TRBD2. Trimming cost V 10 bases and J 4 bases; bases outside gene matches: 12. The CDR3 sequence is 14 residues long. Germline CDR1 is LNHDA and CDR2 is SQIVND (reference sequence). The CDR3: CATTGGGEGETQYF. In DNA form, the CDR3 reads TGTGCCACCACCGGCGGGGGAGAGGGAGAGACCCAGTACTTC. Looking up the rest from reference TRBV19 and TRBJ2-5 gives the full variable domain: DGGITQSPKYLFRKEGQNVTLSCEQNLNHDAMYWYRQDPGQGLRLIYYSQIVNDFQKGDIAEGYSVSREKKESFPLTVTSAQKNPTAFYLCATTGGGEGETQYFGPGTRLLVL.

The gene calls are TRBV25-1 and TRBJ1-4, with no clear D. The V end was cut by 8 bases, the J end by 1 base, with 11 bases between. The CDR3 runs 14 residues. Looked up from germline, CDR1 is MGHDK and CDR2 is SYGVNS. CDR3 DNA: TGTGCCAGCTCGTACCGGGGAACTAATGAAAAACTGTTTTTT. The encoded protein is CASSYRGTNEKLFF.

This clone has a handful of counts. The chain recombines TRBV5-6 with TRBJ2-7; 10 nucleotides match TRBD1. The V and J ends lost 2 bases and 5 bases, in that order; junction bases with no gene match: 13. This CDR3 spans 17 amino acids. Looked up from germline, CDR1 is SGHDT and CDR2 is YYEEEE. In DNA, the CDR3 is TGTGCCAGCAGCTTAGTTGTTAGTGGGACAGGGGCTAACGAGCAGTACTTC. Amino acid sequence: CASSLVVSGTGANEQYF.

V usage is TRBV6-2 or TRBV6-3 and J usage is TRBJ2-1; no clear D. The germline V gene encodes CDR1 MNHEY and CDR2 SVGEGT. The CDR3 is 13 amino acids. Trimming pared 4 bases from V and 7 bases from J, leaving 11 bases between. The CDR3 DNA sequence: TGTGCCAGCAGTTCCCTACCAAAAAATGAGCAGTTCTTC. It yields the protein CASSSLPKNEQFF.

CDR3 sequence: CATSRTSGRATGELFF. CDR3 nucleotide sequence: TGTGCCACCAGCAGGACTAGCGGGAGGGCCACCGGGGAGCTGTTTTTT. The V call is TRBV15, the J call TRBJ2-2, with 14 bases identical to TRBD2. With V trimmed by 3 bases and J by 4 bases, 1 base remained unmatched. Germline CDR1 is LNHNV and CDR2 is YYDKDF (reference sequence). This CDR3 spans 16 amino acids.

The chain uses TRBV5-1 and TRBJ2-1; perhaps TRBD2 as D (5 bases). The CDR3 is 14 residues long. Trimming stripped 4 bases from V and 2 bases from J, with 10 bases between. Per the germline V gene, CDR1 is SGHRS and CDR2 is YFSETQ. CDR3 bases: TGCGCCAGCAGCCTCGGACTCACCTACAATGAGCAGTTCTTC. This sequence encodes CASSLGLTYNEQFF.

The V and J genes are TRBV15 and TRBJ1-1; a possible D gene is TRBD1 (6 bases). V gave up 0 bases and J gave up 5 bases, with 7 bases separating them. This CDR3 has 13 residues. CDR1 is LNHNV, CDR2 YYDKDF, per germline (reference sequence). CDR3 loop: CATSREGTTEAFF. As DNA, the CDR3 is TGTGCCACCAGCAGAGAAGGGACAACTGAAGCTTTCTTT.

The chain is built from TRBV5-6 and TRBJ2-5; 11 nucleotides agree with TRBD1. The V gene end was trimmed by 3 bases and the J gene end by 4 bases; junction bases not matched to a gene: 5. CDR1 is SGHDT, CDR2 YYEEEE, per germline. This CDR3 has 15 amino acids. The CDR3 nucleotides are TGTGCCAGCAGCTATGTGGACAGGGGGCGAGAGACCCAGTACTTC. This sequence encodes CASSYVDRGRETQYF.

This clone appeared a few times. The rearrangement joins TRBV29-1 to TRBJ1-1, with no clear D. Trimming removed 4 bases at V and 1 base at J, with 7 bases between. The CDR3 is 12 residues long. CDR1 is SQVTM and CDR2 is ANQGSEA in the germline V gene. CDR3: CSVAVTNTEAFF. The CDR3 nucleotides read TGCAGCGTTGCGGTCACGAACACTGAAGCTTTCTTT. Complete variable domain (other parts from reference TRBV29-1 and TRBJ1-1): SAVISQKPSRDICQRGTSLTIQCQVDSQVTMMFWYRQQPGQSLTLIATANQGSEATYESGFVIDKFPISRPNLTFSTLTVSNMSPEDSSIYLCSVAVTNTEAFFGQGTRLTVV.

J is TRBJ2-1 and V is TRBV19; 13 bases line up with TRBD2. Germline CDR1 and CDR2: LNHDA and SQIVND (reference sequence). The CDR3 is 17 residues long. Trimming cost V 4 bases and J 3 bases; bases outside gene matches: 6. The CDR3 is CASSTRTSGRSYNEQFF. In nucleotides, the CDR3 is TGTGCCAGTAGTACTCGGACTAGCGGGAGAAGCTACAATGAGCAGTTCTTC.

The chain is built from TRBV6-6 and TRBJ1-4; possible D gene TRBD1, 5 bases. CDR1 is MNHNY, CDR2 SVGAGI, per germline (reference sequence). The CDR3 is 15 amino acids. V was trimmed by 3 bases and J by 5 bases, leaving 13 bases between them. The CDR3 here is CASSYGGGLNEKLFF. The CDR3 bases are TGTGCCAGCAGTTATGGGGGAGGTTTGAATGAAAAACTGTTTTTT.

As concerns this clone: This same CDR3 is encoded by further DNA sequences in the sample. The genes are TRBV6-5 and TRBJ2-1, with D maybe TRBD1 (5 bases). Germline values: CDR1 MNHEY, CDR2 SVGAGI. With 0 bases removed from V and 7 bases from J, the gap between germline ends came to 7 bases. This CDR3 is built from 13 residues. CDR3 in DNA: TGTGCCAGCAGTTACTCCAGGGAAAATGAGCAGTTCTTC. Its protein product is CASSYSRENEQFF.

Note on this clone: The sample contains more than one DNA sequence encoding this CDR3. The chain carries TRBV28 and TRBJ2-7; D is unclear. CDR1 and CDR2 from the germline V gene are MDHEN and SYDVKM. Trimming left V 2 bases short and J 1 base short, with 3 bases between. This CDR3 contains 12 residues. The CDR3 loop is CASSLLSYEQYF. In nucleotides, the CDR3 is TGTGCCAGCAGTTTACTGTCCTACGAGCAGTACTTC.